These T cell receptor beta chains were read from a single sample in a study of cytomegalovirus exposure and HLA in healthy donors. TCRdb's table, derived via immunoSEQ multiplex PCR, lists solely in-frame clones and lacks some. Among 150,000 or so clones listed, 70% to 90% were seen once. The sequenced sample was PBMCs. The receptor source for this set is a human donor in good health. Both conserved end residues are part of each CDR3. D genes are given only for firm matches. The size entry is marked missing in some rows and otherwise reads once, few, many or a size class.

CDR3: CASSSSSGRASTDTQYF; DNA: TGCGCCAGCAGCTCGTCTAGCGGGAGGGCAAGCACAGATACGCAGTATTTT; size: .; D: TRBD2; J: TRBJ2-3; V: TRBV5-1
CDR3: CASSLQGGTEAFF; DNA: TGTGCCAGCTCACTTCAGGGAGGGACTGAAGCTTTCTTT; size: .; D: .; J: TRBJ1-1; V: TRBV18
CDR3: CASSRQGLTNYGYTF; DNA: TGTGCCAGCAGCCGTCAGGGGCTCACTAACTATGGCTACACCTTC; size: .; D: .; J: TRBJ1-2; V: TRBV5-4
CDR3: CASSKGLALGEQYF; DNA: TGTGCCAGCAGCAAGGGACTAGCATTGGGCGAGCAGTACTTC; size: .; D: TRBD2; J: TRBJ2-7; V: TRBV28
CDR3: CASSLSSFPTDTQYF; DNA: TGTGCCAGCAGTTTAAGTAGCTTCCCCACAGATACGCAGTATTTT; size: .; D: .; J: TRBJ2-3; V: TRBV27
CDR3: CAILPGTGLYNEQFF; DNA: TGTGCCATTCTCCCGGGGACAGGGCTCTACAATGAGCAGTTCTTC; size: .; D: TRBD1; J: TRBJ2-1; V: TRBV2
CDR3: CASSLDGTSGYGYTF; DNA: TGTGCCAGCAGCTTAGACGGTACTTCTGGCTATGGCTACACCTTC; size: .; D: .; J: TRBJ1-2; V: TRBV7-2
CDR3: CASSGQGYEQYF; DNA: TGTGCCAGCAGTGGACAGGGATACGAGCAGTACTTC; size: .; D: TRBD1; J: TRBJ2-7; V: TRBV2
CDR3: CASTIGGGATDTQYF; DNA: TGTGCCAGTACGATCGGCGGGGGGGCCACAGATACGCAGTATTTT; size: .; D: TRBD2; J: TRBJ2-3; V: TRBV19
CDR3: CASSPTYDQPQHF; DNA: TGTGCCAGCTCACCGACTTACGATCAGCCCCAGCATTTT; size: .; D: .; J: TRBJ1-5; V: TRBV18
CDR3: CASSETGFSSEAFF; DNA: TGTGCCAGTAGCGAGACAGGGTTCAGTTCTGAAGCTTTCTTT; size: .; D: TRBD1; J: TRBJ1-1; V: TRBV19
CDR3: CASSLGSSGGNEQFF; DNA: TGTGCCAGCAGCTTAGGTTCTAGCGGGGGTAATGAGCAGTTCTTC; size: .; D: TRBD2; J: TRBJ2-1; V: TRBV11-3
CDR3: CASSLEGVAAQYF; DNA: TGCGCCAGCAGCTTGGAGGGGGTTGCGGCCCAGTACTTC; size: .; D: .; J: TRBJ2-5; V: TRBV5-1
CDR3: CASSIFASGDYEQYF; DNA: TGTGCCAGTAGTATCTTTGCTAGCGGGGATTACGAGCAGTACTTC; size: .; D: TRBD2; J: TRBJ2-7; V: TRBV19
CDR3: CASSITGFSTDTQYF; DNA: TGTGCCAGTAGTATCACCGGGTTTTCGACAGATACGCAGTATTTT; size: many; D: .; J: TRBJ2-3; V: TRBV19
CDR3: CASSLIPLQASNEKLFF; DNA: TGTGCCAGCAGTTTAATCCCTTTGCAGGCCTCTAATGAAAAACTGTTTTTT; size: .; D: .; J: TRBJ1-4; V: TRBV27
CDR3: CASSSPGKPQHF; DNA: TGTGCCAGCAGCTCCCCAGGGAAGCCCCAGCATTTT; size: .; D: .; J: TRBJ1-5; V: TRBV7-8
CDR3: CASSRQGRQGYEKLFF; DNA: TGTGCCAGCAGCCGACAGGGTCGGCAGGGATATGAAAAACTGTTTTTT; size: .; D: TRBD1; J: TRBJ1-4; V: TRBV28
CDR3: CASKTSGSSYNEQFF; DNA: TGTGCCAGCAAGACTAGCGGGTCTTCCTACAATGAGCAGTTCTTC; size: .; D: TRBD2; J: TRBJ2-1; V: TRBV6-1
CDR3: CASSLSRGSSEQYF; DNA: TGTGCCAGCAGCTTATCTCGGGGGTCCTCGGAGCAGTACTTC; size: .; D: .; J: TRBJ2-7; V: TRBV11-3
CDR3: CASTSREAARSGNTIYF; DNA: TGTGCCAGCACCTCCAGGGAGGCCGCTCGCTCTGGAAACACCATATATTTT; size: .; D: .; J: TRBJ1-3; V: TRBV7-2
CDR3: CASGPQGEARVEAFF; DNA: TGTGCCAGCGGCCCTCAAGGGGAAGCCCGGGTTGAAGCTTTCTTT; size: once; D: .; J: TRBJ1-1; V: TRBV28